What follows is one TCR beta chain and its context. Its target is unknown. The record originates from a study of OX40 agonist ivuxolimab in advanced cancers. Study-level information: The patients received agonistic anti-OX40 (CD134) antibody ivuxolimab. The study's findings and limits: Some patients who did not respond also had low normalized T-cell clonal expansion.

The CDR3 extends over 14 amino acids. V lost 5 bases, J lost 6 bases, and 5 bases stayed unmatched. Germline V gene lookup returns CDR1 SGHNT and CDR2 YENEEA. TCRdb keeps only in-frame clones here, not all; method: immunoSEQ multiplex PCR. The sample has 100,000 or so clones, 80% to 90% seen once. The sequence was collected from an adult with an advanced solid tumor such as melanoma, head and neck, liver or kidney cancer. Source: CD4+ or CD8+ T cells sorted from blood, taken in a trial of the OX40 agonist ivuxolimab. The rearrangement links TRBV11-3 to TRBJ2-2; 8 nucleotides agree with TRBD2. In nucleotides, the CDR3 is TGTGCCAGCAGCCGACTAGCGCTGGCCGGGGAGCTGTTTTTT. Amino acids: CASSRLALAGELFF.